Below, 28 T cell receptor beta chains from the same sample are listed, as sequenced in a study of blood T cells in healthy people across ages. Primers used in a second PCR of roughly 7 to 12 cycles were a sample-barcoded 5' primer and a J-beta primer mix. MiXCR was run by TCRdb on the 5' RACE reads, yielding one entry per CDR3 protein. The sample has roughly 790,000 distinct CDR3 sequences, roughly 43% seen once. Sequenced sample: blood. These receptors were obtained from a woman aged 55-69 years in good health.

A word on this clonotype: This may arise from a read error, as a much more abundant clone is one base away. CDR3 residues: CASSTSGTCEQYF. CDR3 bases: TGCGCCAGCAGCACGAGCGGAACCTGCGAGCAGTACTTC. This chain uses TRBV5-1 with TRBJ2-5; possible D gene TRBD2, 5 bases. The end of the DNA is better explained by TRBJ2-7, so the J call may be wrong. CDR1 and CDR2 from the germline V gene are SGHRS and YFSETQ. CDR3 size: 13 residues.

The V gene is TRBV6-2 or TRBV6-3, the J gene TRBJ2-7; TRBD1 is a possible D gene (6 bases). CDR1 MNHEY and CDR2 SVGEGT come from the germline V gene. The CDR3 consists of 14 residues. Between the trimmed V and J ends, which lost 6 bases and 5 bases, there was a span of 17 bases. CDR3 in amino acids: CASRAAPGVNEQYF. The CDR3, as DNA: TGTGCCAGCAGAGCCGCCCCAGGGGTGAACGAGCAGTACTTC.

The chain couples TRBV25-1 to TRBJ2-3; D is unclear. The CDR3 runs to 16 residues. V was trimmed by 2 bases and J by 0 bases, leaving 12 bases between them. Germline loops: CDR1 MGHDK, CDR2 SYGVNS. CDR3 DNA: TGTGCCAGCAGTGAAATCGGCAGAGCTAGCACAGATACGCAGTATTTT. It yields the protein CASSEIGRASTDTQYF.

This clonotype was counted between two and nine times. The chain uses TRBV4-2 and TRBJ2-7, with TRBD1 as a possible D gene (5 bases). V was clipped by 4 bases and J by 1 base, with 11 bases between them. This CDR3 has 14 residues. Germline V gene sequence: CDR1 LGHNA, CDR2 YNFKEQ. For the CDR3, the DNA is TGTGCCAGCAGCCTCATGACAGAATCCTACGAGCAGTACTTC. This sequence encodes CASSLMTESYEQYF.

This clonotype showed up many times. The rearrangement joins TRBV7-2 to TRBJ2-7, with D possibly being TRBD2 (6 bases). Germline V CDR1 and CDR2: SGHTA, FQGNSA. Between the trimmed V and J ends, which lost 4 bases and 2 bases, there was a span of 15 bases. The CDR3 runs 15 residues. CDR3 DNA sequence: TGTGCCAGCAGCTCCCAGGCCGGAGGGCCCTACGAGCAGTACTTC. Protein: CASSSQAGGPYEQYF.

This clonotype was seen a handful of times. The CDR3 loop is CASSPRNPGKLFF. CDR3 nucleotides: TGTGCCAGCAGCCCACGAAACCCTGGAAAACTGTTTTTT. The gene calls are TRBV6-2 or TRBV6-3 and TRBJ1-4; D is uncertain. Trimming took off 6 bases at V and 10 bases at J, with 15 bases between the two ends. Germline assignment: CDR1 MNHEY and CDR2 SVGEGT. CDR3 length: 13 residues.

This clonotype was detected a few times. The gene calls are TRBV18 and TRBJ2-7; D is undetermined. This CDR3 is built from 13 residues. Germline assignment: CDR1 KGHSH and CDR2 LQKENI. Trimming shortened V by 2 bases and J by 6 bases, and 11 bases separated the two germline ends. In nucleotides, the CDR3 is TGTGCCAGCTCACCAGCACCAACCCGCGAGCAGTACTTC. Translating gives CASSPAPTREQYF.

The chain recombines TRBV9 with TRBJ2-7, with TRBD2 matching over 8 bases. Near its end, the DNA agrees better with TRBJ2-5, so the J call may be wrong. The length of the CDR3 is 15 residues. Germline-derived CDR1 and CDR2 are SGDLS and YYNGEE. CDR3: CASSVAGGPIKTQYF. Written as DNA, the CDR3 is TGTGCCAGCAGCGTAGCGGGAGGGCCCATTAAGACCCAGTACTTC.

The chain combines TRBV11-2 with TRBJ2-5; D tentatively fits TRBD1 or TRBD2 (5 bases each). Trimming removed 8 bases at V and 2 bases at J, with 21 bases between. The germline V gene encodes CDR1 SGHAT and CDR2 FQNNGV. This CDR3 comprises 16 residues. The CDR3 DNA reads TGTGCCAGCGCACTCGGGGTCGGGGCTCTTCAAGAGACCCAGTACTTC. Translated, it gives CASALGVGALQETQYF.

V usage is TRBV7-7 and J usage is TRBJ2-1; 10 nucleotides line up with TRBD2. Germline V gene data show CDR1 as SSHAT and CDR2 as FNYEAQ (reference sequence). This CDR3 is built from 15 residues. Trimming removed 5 bases from V and 5 bases from J; junction bases left unmatched: 6. The chain's CDR3 is CASSPLAGSHNEQFF. The CDR3 nucleotides read TGTGCCAGCAGCCCACTAGCGGGGAGCCACAATGAGCAGTTCTTC.

The chain combines TRBV7-9 with TRBJ1-1; unclear D gene. Per germline, CDR1 SEHNR and CDR2 FQNEAQ (reference sequence). V was pared by 5 bases and J by 11 bases, with 12 bases between. The CDR3 totals 11 residues. Written as DNA, the CDR3 is TGTGCCAGCAGCCCTTTACTCAGGGCTTTCTTT. Translation gives CASSPLLRAFF. The whole variable domain, remainder taken from reference TRBV7-9 and TRBJ1-1, is DTGVSQNPRHKITKRGQNVTFRCDPISEHNRLYWYRQTLGQGPEFLTYFQNEAQLEKSRLLSDRFSAERPKGSFSTLEIQRTEQGDSAMYLCASSPLLRAFFGQGTRLTVV.

With respect to this clonotype: One base away lies a much larger clone, so this may be a sequencing read error. J is TRBJ1-1 and V is TRBV5-1, with D tentatively TRBD1 (6 bases). V shed 4 bases and J shed 2 bases, with 15 bases lying between them. Germline-derived CDR1 and CDR2 are SGHRS and YFSETQ. The CDR3 length is 15 residues. Written as DNA, the CDR3 is TGCGCCAGCAGCCCATCCCGGACAGCCAACACTGAAGCTTTCTTT. This gives the protein CASSPSRTANTEAFF. The full variable domain, in which reference TRBV5-1 and TRBJ1-1 provide the parts outside the CDR3, is KAGVTQTPRYLIKTRGQQVTLSCSPISGHRSVSWYQQTPGQGLQFLFEYFSETQRNKGNFPGRFSGRQFSNSRSEMNVSTLELGDSALYLCASSPSRTANTEAFFGQGTRLTVV.

This clonotype was seen at least ten times. This rearrangement joins TRBV19 to TRBJ2-7; 9 bases are shared with TRBD2. CDR3 length: 16 amino acids. Germline CDR1 LNHDA, CDR2 SQIVND (reference sequence). V lost 9 bases and J lost 1; bases outside the gene matches: 13. The CDR3 DNA reads TGTGCCAGCTCTCGACGGGCGGGAGGGGATTCCTACGAGCAGTACTTC. Protein sequence: CASSRRAGGDSYEQYF.

On this clonotype: A much larger clone sits a single nucleotide away, making a read error possible. The genes are TRBV4-1 and TRBJ2-7; 11 bases agree with TRBD2. The J segment lost 7 bases and the V segment lost 8 bases, leaving 10 bases of the junction unmatched. Germline lookup yields CDR1 MGHRA and CDR2 YSYEKL. The CDR3 is made up of 14 amino acids. The CDR3 is CASCPGLADNEQYF. In DNA form, the CDR3 reads TGCGCCAGCTGTCCGGGACTAGCGGACAATGAGCAGTACTTC.

This clonotype has only a few counts. The V gene is TRBV20-1, the J gene TRBJ1-4; 7 bases match TRBD1. CDR1 and CDR2 (germline): DFQATT, SNEGSKA (reference sequence). The CDR3 spans 14 residues. Trimming at V came to 5 bases and at J to 3 bases, leaving 6 bases not matched to a gene. The CDR3 region is CSAPTGAANEKLFF. The CDR3 DNA reads TGCAGTGCTCCCACAGGGGCAGCTAATGAAAAACTGTTTTTT.

Notes on this clonotype: The junction departs from the called germline gene at one end, perhaps through a read error. The chain links TRBV29-1 to TRBJ1-5; possible D gene TRBD1, 5 bases. The germline V gene encodes CDR1 SQVTM and CDR2 ANQGSEA. The CDR3 has 13 amino acids. For the CDR3, the DNA is TGCAGCGTTGCTGTTCAGGACAATCAGTCCCAGCATTTT. This translates into CSVAVQDNQSQHF.

The genes are TRBV20-1 and TRBJ2-1; possibly TRBD2 for D (5 bases). The germline CDR1 and CDR2 sequences are DFQATT and SNEGSKA (reference sequence). This CDR3 contains 16 residues. V was cut by 7 bases and J by 0 bases, with 19 bases left in between. This CDR3 reads CSVTPPTAGSYNEQFF. The CDR3 DNA sequence: TGCAGTGTGACCCCCCCAACGGCGGGCTCCTACAATGAGCAGTTCTTC.

The chain employs TRBV6-1 and TRBJ2-5; the match to TRBD2 covers 10 bases. CDR1 and CDR2 (germline): MNHNS, SASEGT. The CDR3 consists of 17 residues. J lost 11 bases, V lost 6 bases, and 21 bases had no gene match. The CDR3 DNA is TGTGCCAGCAGCCCCGGTTGGACGGCGGGACTAGCGAGTGAGCAGTACTTC. It specifies CASSPGWTAGLASEQYF.

The chain employs TRBV20-1 and TRBJ2-7; D remains unclear. The V gene's germline CDR1 is DFQATT and CDR2 SNEGSKA (reference sequence). Trimming shortened V by 5 bases and J by 8 bases, and 13 bases separated the two germline ends. This CDR3 has 11 amino acids. The CDR3 DNA is TGCAGTGCTGAAGGCTTCGGCAAGCAGTACTTC. It encodes CSAEGFGKQYF.

The V gene is TRBV20-1, the J gene TRBJ2-1; 11 bases match TRBD2. V lost 2 bases and J lost 6; bases outside the gene matches: 3. The CDR3 runs 14 residues. Germline V gene data show CDR1 as DFQATT and CDR2 as SNEGSKA (reference sequence). The CDR3 is CSARRGTSGNEQFF. CDR3 bases: TGCAGTGCTAGAAGGGGGACTAGCGGCAATGAGCAGTTCTTC.

The chain carries TRBV20-1 and TRBJ2-1; 7 positions agree with TRBD2. Germline trimming cut 5 bases from V and 3 bases from J; bases unmatched to any gene: 10. Germline CDR1 is DFQATT and CDR2 is SNEGSKA (reference sequence). The CDR3 has 15 amino acids. The CDR3 coding sequence is TGCAGTGCTGGTCCTACCGGGAGGTACTACAATGAGCAGTTCTTC. Encoded protein: CSAGPTGRYYNEQFF.

The chain employs TRBV6-2 or TRBV6-3 and TRBJ2-1; 9 positions agree with TRBD1. The CDR3 has 14 amino acids. J gave up 4 bases and V 4 bases, and 2 bases lay outside the gene matches. Germline V CDR1 and CDR2: MNHEY, SVGEGT. The CDR3 DNA reads as TGTGCCAGCAGTTCCGACAGGGGGTACAATGAGCAGTTCTTC. Its translation: CASSSDRGYNEQFF.

Only a few counts were recorded for this clonotype. The chain recombines TRBV27 with TRBJ2-7, with TRBD1 matching 11 bases. V dropped 0 bases and J dropped 4; count of bases not matched to a gene: 5. Germline-derived CDR1 and CDR2 are MNHEY and SMNVEV (reference sequence). CDR3 length equals 16 residues. As DNA, the CDR3 is TGTGCCAGCAGTTTATCAACAGGGACAGGGGGATACGAGCAGTACTTC. Its protein is CASSLSTGTGGYEQYF.

V is TRBV6-5 and J is TRBJ1-2; tentative D call: TRBD1 (5 bases). The CDR3 is 16 amino acids. The V end lost 2 bases, the J end lost 1 base, and 14 bases lay between the germline ends. CDR1 is MNHEY, CDR2 SVGAGI, per germline. The CDR3 protein is CASSYIRTGGNYGYTF. In nucleotides, the CDR3 is TGTGCCAGCAGTTACATCAGAACAGGCGGTAACTATGGCTACACCTTC.

V is TRBV12-3 or TRBV12-4 and J is TRBJ2-4; weak D call: TRBD1 (5 bases). The J call is uncertain, as TRBJ2-7 better fits the DNA end. The CDR3 totals 16 residues. This CDR3 reads CASTMTVGADPYEQYF. CDR3 nucleotide sequence: TGTGCCAGCACCATGACTGTAGGGGCGGACCCCTACGAGCAGTACTTC.

This clonotype was seen ten or more times. J is TRBJ2-1 and V is TRBV4-1; 8 nucleotides line up with TRBD2. Germline CDR1 is MGHRA and CDR2 is YSYEKL. The CDR3 totals 17 residues. V lost 0 bases and J lost 12; bases outside the gene matches: 16. CDR3 sequence (DNA): TGCGCCAGCAGCCAAGATGTTCCGATTGCGGGGGGATACGGGCAGTTCTTC. The encoded protein is CASSQDVPIAGGYGQFF.

The table lists this clonotype with a few counts. V gene TRBV10-3 combines with J gene TRBJ1-2; D possibly corresponds to TRBD1 (5 bases). Trimming took off 6 bases at V and 8 bases at J, with 19 bases between the two ends. The CDR3 loop spans 14 amino acids. Germline V gene data show CDR1 as ENHRY and CDR2 as SYGVKD. This chain's CDR3 is CAIREMDISEGYTF. As DNA, the CDR3 is TGTGCCATCAGAGAAATGGACATATCGGAGGGCTACACCTTC.

This clonotype showed up just once. One end of the junction does not line up with germline, which may come from a read error. The chain couples TRBV2 to TRBJ2-5, with no clear D. Germline-derived CDR1 and CDR2 are SNHLY and FYNNEI. The CDR3 is made up of 13 amino acids. The CDR3 sequence is CASMYSRQETRYF. The CDR3 DNA follows: TGTGCCAGCATGTACAGTCGCCAAGAGACCCGGTACTTC.